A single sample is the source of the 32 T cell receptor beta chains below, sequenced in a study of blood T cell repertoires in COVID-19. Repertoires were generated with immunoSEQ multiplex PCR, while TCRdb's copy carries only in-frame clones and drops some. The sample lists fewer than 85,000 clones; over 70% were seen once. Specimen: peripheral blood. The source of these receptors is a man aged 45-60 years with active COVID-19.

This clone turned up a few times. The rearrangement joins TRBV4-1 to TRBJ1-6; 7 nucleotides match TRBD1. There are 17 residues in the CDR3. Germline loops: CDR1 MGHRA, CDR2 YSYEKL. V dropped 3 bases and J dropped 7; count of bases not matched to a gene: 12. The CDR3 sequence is CASSHITDRVGNSPLHF. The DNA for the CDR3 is TGCGCCAGCAGCCATATTACCGACAGGGTAGGGAATTCACCCCTCCACTTT.

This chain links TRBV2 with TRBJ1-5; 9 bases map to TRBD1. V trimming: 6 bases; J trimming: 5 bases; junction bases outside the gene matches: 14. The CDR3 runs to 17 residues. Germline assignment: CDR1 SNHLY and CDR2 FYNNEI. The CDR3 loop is CASRGGIPQGADQPQHF. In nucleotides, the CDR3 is TGTGCCAGCAGGGGGGGAATTCCACAGGGGGCGGATCAGCCCCAGCATTTT.

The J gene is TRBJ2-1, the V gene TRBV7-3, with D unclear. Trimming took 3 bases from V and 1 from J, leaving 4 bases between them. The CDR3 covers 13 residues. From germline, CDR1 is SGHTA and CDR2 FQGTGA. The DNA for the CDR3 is TGTGCCAGCAGCTTCCAATCCTACAATGAGCAGTTCTTC. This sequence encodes CASSFQSYNEQFF. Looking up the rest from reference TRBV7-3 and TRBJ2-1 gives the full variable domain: GAGVSQTPSNKVTEKGKYVELRCDPISGHTALYWYRQSLGQGPEFLIYFQGTGAADDSGLPNDRFFAVRPEGSVSTLKIQRTERGDSAVYLCASSFQSYNEQFFGPGTRLTVL.

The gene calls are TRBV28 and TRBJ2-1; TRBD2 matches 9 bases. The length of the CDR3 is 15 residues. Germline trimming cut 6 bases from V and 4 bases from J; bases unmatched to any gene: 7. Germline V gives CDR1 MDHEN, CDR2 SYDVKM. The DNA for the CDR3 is TGTGCCAGCAGGGTCTTAGCGGGAGCGTACAATGAGCAGTTCTTC. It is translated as CASRVLAGAYNEQFF.

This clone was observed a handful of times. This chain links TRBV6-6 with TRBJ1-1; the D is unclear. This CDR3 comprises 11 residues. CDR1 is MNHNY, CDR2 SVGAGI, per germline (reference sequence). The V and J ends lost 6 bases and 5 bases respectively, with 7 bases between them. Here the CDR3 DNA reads TGTGCCAGCAGGGGGAGGACTGAAGCTTTCTTT. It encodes CASRGRTEAFF.

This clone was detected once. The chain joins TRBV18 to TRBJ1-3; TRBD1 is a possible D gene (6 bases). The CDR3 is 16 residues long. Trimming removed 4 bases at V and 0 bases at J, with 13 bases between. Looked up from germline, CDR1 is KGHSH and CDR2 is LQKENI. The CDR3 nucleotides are TGTGCCAGCTCACGTGACAGGACGGCCTCTGGAAACACCATATATTTT. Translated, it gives CASSRDRTASGNTIYF.

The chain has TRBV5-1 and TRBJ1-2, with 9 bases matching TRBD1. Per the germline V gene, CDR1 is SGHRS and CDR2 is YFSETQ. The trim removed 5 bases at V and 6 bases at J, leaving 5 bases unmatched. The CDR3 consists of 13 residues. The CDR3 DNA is TGCGCCAGCAGTAGGGACAGGGTTGATGGCTACACCTTC. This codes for CASSRDRVDGYTF.

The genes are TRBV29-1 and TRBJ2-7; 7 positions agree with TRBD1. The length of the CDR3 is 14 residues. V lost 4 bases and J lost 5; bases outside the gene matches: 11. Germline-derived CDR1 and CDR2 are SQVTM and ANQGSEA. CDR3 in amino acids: CSVAGDRDRHEQYF. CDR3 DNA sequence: TGCAGCGTTGCTGGAGACAGGGACCGCCACGAGCAGTACTTC.

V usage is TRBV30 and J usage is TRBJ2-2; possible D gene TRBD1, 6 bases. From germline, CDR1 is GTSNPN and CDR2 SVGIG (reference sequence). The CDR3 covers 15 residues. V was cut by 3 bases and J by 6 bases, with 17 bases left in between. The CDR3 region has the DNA TGTGCCTGGAGAGCAAGAACAGGGATCGCCGGGGAGCTGTTTTTT. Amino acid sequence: CAWRARTGIAGELFF.

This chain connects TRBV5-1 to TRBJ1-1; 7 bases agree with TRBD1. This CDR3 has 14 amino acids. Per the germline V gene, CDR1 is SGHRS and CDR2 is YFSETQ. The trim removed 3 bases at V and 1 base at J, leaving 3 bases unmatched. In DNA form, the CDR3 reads TGCGCCAGCAGCTCTCGGACAGGGAACACTGAAGCTTTCTTT. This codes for CASSSRTGNTEAFF. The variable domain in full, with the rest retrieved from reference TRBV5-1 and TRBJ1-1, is KAGVTQTPRYLIKTRGQQVTLSCSPISGHRSVSWYQQTPGQGLQFLFEYFSETQRNKGNFPGRFSGRQFSNSRSEMNVSTLELGDSALYLCASSSRTGNTEAFFGQGTRLTVV.

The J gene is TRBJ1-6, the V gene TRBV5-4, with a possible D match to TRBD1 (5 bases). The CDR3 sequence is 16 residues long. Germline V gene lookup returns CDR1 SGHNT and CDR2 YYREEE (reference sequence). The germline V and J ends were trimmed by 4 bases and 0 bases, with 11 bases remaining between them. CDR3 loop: CASSGDGSSYNSPLHF. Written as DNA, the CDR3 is TGTGCCAGCAGCGGGGACGGGAGCTCCTATAATTCACCCCTCCACTTT.

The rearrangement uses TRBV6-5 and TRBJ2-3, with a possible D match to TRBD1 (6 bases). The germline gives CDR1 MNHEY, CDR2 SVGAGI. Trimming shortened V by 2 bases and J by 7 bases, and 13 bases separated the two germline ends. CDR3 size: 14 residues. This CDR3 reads CASSYVSGEHTQYF. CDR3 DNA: TGTGCCAGCAGTTACGTCTCAGGGGAACATACGCAGTATTTT.

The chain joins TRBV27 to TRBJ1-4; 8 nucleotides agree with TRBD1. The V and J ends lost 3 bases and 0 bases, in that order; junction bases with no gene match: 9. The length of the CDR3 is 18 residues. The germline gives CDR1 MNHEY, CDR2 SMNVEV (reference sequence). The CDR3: CASSFGDRGGATNEKLFF. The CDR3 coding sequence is TGTGCCAGCAGTTTTGGCGACAGGGGAGGGGCAACTAATGAAAAACTGTTTTTT. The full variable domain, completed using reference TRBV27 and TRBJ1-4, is EAQVTQNPRYLITVTGKKLTVTCSQNMNHEYMSWYRQDPGLGLRQIYYSMNVEVTDKGDVPEGYKVSRKEKRNFPLILESPSPNQTSLYFCASSFGDRGGATNEKLFFGSGTQLSVL.

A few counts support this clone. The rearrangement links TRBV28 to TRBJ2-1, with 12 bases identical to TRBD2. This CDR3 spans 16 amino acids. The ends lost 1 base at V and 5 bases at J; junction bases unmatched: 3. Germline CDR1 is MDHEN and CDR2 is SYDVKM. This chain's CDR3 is CASSLYRLAGDNEQFF. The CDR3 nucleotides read TGTGCCAGCAGTTTATACAGACTAGCGGGGGACAATGAGCAGTTCTTC.

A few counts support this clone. The CDR3 region is CASSQEAGVNSPLHF. Written as DNA, the CDR3 is TGCGCCAGCAGCCAAGAGGCAGGGGTTAATTCACCCCTCCACTTT. The chain couples TRBV4-3 to TRBJ1-6, with D possibly matching TRBD1 (6 bases). This CDR3 contains 15 residues. Germline V lookup: CDR1 LGHNA, CDR2 YSLEER. The germline V and J ends were trimmed by 0 bases and 6 bases, with 9 bases remaining between them.

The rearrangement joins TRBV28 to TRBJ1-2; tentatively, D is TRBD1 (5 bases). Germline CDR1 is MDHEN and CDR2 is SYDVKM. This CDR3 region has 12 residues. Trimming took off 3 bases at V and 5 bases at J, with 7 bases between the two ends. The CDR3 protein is CASSLTVYGYTF. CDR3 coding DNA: TGTGCCAGCAGTTTGACAGTTTATGGCTACACCTTC.

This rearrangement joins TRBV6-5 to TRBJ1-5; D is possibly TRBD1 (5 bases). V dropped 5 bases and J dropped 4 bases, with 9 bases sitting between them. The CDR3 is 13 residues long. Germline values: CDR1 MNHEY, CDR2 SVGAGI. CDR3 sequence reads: CASSMDTNQPQHF. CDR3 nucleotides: TGTGCCAGCAGTATGGACACAAATCAGCCCCAGCATTTT.

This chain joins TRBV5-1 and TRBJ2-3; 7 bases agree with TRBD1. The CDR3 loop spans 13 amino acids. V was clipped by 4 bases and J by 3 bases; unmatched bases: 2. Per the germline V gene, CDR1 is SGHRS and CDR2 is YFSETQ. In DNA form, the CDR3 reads TGCGCCAGCAGCCCAGGGGGAACAGATACGCAGTATTTT. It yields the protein CASSPGGTDTQYF.

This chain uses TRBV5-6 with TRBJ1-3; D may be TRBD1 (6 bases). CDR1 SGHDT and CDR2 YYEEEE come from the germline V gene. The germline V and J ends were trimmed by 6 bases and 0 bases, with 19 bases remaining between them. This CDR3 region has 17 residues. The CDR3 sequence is CASTGTGTRFSGNTIYF. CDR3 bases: TGTGCCAGCACCGGGACCGGGACACGGTTCTCTGGAAACACCATATATTTT.

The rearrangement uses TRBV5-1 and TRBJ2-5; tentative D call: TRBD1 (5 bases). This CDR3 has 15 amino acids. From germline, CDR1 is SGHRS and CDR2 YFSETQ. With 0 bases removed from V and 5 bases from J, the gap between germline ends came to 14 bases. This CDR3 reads CASSLGLQGGETQYF. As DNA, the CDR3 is TGCGCCAGCAGCTTGGGGTTGCAGGGCGGCGAGACCCAGTACTTC.

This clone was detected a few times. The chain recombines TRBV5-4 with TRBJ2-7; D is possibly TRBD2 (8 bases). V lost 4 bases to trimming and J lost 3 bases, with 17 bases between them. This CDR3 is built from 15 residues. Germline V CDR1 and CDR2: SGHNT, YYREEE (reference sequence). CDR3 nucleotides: TGTGCCAGCAGCCGGGAGGGGGCGGGCCTCTACGAGCAGTACTTC. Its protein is CASSREGAGLYEQYF.

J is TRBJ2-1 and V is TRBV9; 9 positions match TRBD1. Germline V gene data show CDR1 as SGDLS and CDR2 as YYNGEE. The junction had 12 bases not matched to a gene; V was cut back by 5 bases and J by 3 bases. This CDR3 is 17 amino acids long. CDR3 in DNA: TGTGCCAGCAGGGGGGGTCGCGGACAGGGGATCTACAATGAGCAGTTCTTC. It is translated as CASRGGRGQGIYNEQFF.

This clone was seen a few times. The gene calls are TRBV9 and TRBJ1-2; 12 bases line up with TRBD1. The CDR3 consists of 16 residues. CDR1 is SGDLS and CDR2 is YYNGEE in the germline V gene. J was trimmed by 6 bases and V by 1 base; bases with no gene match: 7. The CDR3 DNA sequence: TGTGCCAGCAGCGTATATGGGGACAGGGGGCTCCATGGCTACACCTTC. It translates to CASSVYGDRGLHGYTF. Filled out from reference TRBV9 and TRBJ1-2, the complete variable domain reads DSGVTQTPKHLITATGQRVTLRCSPRSGDLSVYWYQQSLDQGLQFLIQYYNGEERAKGNILERFSAQQFPDLHSELNLSSLELGDSALYFCASSVYGDRGLHGYTFGSGTRLTVV.

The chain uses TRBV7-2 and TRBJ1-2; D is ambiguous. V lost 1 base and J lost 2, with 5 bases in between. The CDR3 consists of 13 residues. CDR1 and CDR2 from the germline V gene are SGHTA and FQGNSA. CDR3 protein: CASSLVRNYGYTF. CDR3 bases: TGTGCCAGCAGCTTAGTCCGGAACTATGGCTACACCTTC.

The CDR3 DNA is TGTGCCAGCAGCCCGGGACTAGCGGTTTCCTACGAGCAGTACTTC. Amino acid sequence: CASSPGLAVSYEQYF. The gene calls are TRBV5-5 and TRBJ2-7; 11 bases line up with TRBD2. The CDR3 extends over 15 amino acids. The germline CDR1 and CDR2 sequences are SGHKS and YYEKEE (reference sequence). V lost 4 bases, J lost 1 base, and 4 bases stayed unmatched. Complete variable domain (other parts from reference TRBV5-5 and TRBJ2-7): DAGVTQSPTHLIKTRGQQVTLRCSPISGHKSVSWYQQVLGQGPQFIFQYYEKEERGRGNFPDRFSARQFPNYSSELNVNALLLGDSALYLCASSPGLAVSYEQYFGPGTRLTVT.

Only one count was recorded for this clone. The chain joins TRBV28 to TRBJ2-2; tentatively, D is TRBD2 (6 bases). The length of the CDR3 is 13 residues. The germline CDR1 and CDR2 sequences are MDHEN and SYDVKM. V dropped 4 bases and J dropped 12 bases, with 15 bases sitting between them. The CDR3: CASSSRRRGKLFF. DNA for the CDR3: TGTGCCAGCAGTTCGAGAAGACGGGGGAAGCTGTTTTTT.

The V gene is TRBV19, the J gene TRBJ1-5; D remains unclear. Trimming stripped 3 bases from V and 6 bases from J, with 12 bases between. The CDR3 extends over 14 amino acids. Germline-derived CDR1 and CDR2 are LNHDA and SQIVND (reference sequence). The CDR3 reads CASSMAEAVQPQHF. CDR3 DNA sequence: TGTGCCAGTAGTATGGCGGAGGCGGTTCAGCCCCAGCATTTT. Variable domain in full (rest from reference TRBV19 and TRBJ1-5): DGGITQSPKYLFRKEGQNVTLSCEQNLNHDAMYWYRQDPGQGLRLIYYSQIVNDFQKGDIAEGYSVSREKKESFPLTVTSAQKNPTAFYLCASSMAEAVQPQHFGDGTRLSIL.

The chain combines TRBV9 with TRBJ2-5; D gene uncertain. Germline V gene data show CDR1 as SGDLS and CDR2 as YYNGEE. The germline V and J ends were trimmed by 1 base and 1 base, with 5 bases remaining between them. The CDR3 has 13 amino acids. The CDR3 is CASSVQVQETQYF. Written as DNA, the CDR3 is TGTGCCAGCAGCGTACAGGTCCAAGAGACCCAGTACTTC.

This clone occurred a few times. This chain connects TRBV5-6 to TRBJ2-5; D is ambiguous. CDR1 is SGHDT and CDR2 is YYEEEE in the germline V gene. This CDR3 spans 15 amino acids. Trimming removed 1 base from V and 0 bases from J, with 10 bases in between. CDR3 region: CASSLRKQNQETQYF. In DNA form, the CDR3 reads TGTGCCAGCAGCTTGAGGAAACAGAACCAAGAGACCCAGTACTTC.

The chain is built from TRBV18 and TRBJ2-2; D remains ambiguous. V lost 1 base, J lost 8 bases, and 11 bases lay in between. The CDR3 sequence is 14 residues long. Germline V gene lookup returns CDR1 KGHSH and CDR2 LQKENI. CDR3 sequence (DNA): TGTGCCAGCTCACCACGGCTAGAGGAAGGGGAGCTGTTTTTT. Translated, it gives CASSPRLEEGELFF.

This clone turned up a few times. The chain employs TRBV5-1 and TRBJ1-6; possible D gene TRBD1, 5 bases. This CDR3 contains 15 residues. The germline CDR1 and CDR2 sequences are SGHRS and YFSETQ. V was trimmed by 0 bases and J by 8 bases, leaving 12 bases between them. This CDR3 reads CASSLAGGRYSPLHF. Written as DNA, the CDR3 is TGCGCCAGCAGCTTGGCGGGGGGTAGGTATTCACCCCTCCACTTT.

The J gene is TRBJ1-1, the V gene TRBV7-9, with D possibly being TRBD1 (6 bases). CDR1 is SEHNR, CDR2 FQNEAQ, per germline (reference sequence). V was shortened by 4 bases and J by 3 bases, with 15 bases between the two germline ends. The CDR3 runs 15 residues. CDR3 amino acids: CASSSRGGEDTEAFF. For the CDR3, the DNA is TGTGCCAGCAGCTCCAGGGGAGGGGAGGACACTGAAGCTTTCTTT.